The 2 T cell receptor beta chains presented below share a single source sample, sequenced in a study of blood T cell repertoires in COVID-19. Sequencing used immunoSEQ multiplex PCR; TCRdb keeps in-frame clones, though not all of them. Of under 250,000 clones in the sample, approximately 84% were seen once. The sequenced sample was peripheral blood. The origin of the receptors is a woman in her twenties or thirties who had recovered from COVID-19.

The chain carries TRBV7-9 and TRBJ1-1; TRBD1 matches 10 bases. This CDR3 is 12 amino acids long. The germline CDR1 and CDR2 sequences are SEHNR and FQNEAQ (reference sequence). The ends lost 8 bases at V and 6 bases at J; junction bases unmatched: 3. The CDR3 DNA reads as TGTGCCAGCGGGGGGACAGGGGCTGAAGCTTTCTTT. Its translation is CASGGTGAEAFF.

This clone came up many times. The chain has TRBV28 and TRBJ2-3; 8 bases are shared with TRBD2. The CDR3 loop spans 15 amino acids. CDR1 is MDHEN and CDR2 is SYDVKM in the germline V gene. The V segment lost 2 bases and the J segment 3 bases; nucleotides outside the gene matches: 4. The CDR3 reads CASSLPSGHTDTQYF. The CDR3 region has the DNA TGTGCCAGCAGTTTACCTAGCGGGCATACAGATACGCAGTATTTT. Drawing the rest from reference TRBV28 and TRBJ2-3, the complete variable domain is DVKVTQSSRYLVKRTGEKVFLECVQDMDHENMFWYRQDPGLGLRLIYFSYDVKMKEKGDIPEGYSVSREKKERFSLILESASTNQTSMYLCASSLPSGHTDTQYFGPGTRLTVL.